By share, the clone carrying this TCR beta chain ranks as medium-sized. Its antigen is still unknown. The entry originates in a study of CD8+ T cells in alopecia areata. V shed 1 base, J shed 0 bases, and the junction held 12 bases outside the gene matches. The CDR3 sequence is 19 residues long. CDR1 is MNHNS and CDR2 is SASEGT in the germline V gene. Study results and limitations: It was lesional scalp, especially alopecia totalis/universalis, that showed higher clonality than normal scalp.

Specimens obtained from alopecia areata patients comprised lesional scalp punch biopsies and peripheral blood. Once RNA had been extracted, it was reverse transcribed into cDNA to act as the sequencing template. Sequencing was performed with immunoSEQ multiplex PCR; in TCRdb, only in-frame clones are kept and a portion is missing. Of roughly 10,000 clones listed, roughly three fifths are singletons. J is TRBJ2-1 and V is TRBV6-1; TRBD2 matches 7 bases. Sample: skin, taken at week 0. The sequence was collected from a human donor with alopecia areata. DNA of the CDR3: TGTGCCAGCAGTGAAGTTCGACTAGCCATCAAGAGCTCCTACAATGAGCAGTTCTTC. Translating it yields CASSEVRLAIKSSYNEQFF.